The source of this TCR beta chain is a study of blood T cell repertoires in COVID-19. Study summary: Sample material is recorded as cDNA or gDNA derived from T cells, B-cell-depleted T cells, or PBMCs.

After removal of 4 bases from V and 6 bases from J, the junction contained 11 bases not matched to a gene. This CDR3 region has 15 residues. Germline-derived CDR1 and CDR2 are MNHNY and SVGAGI (reference sequence). Libraries were prepared by immunoSEQ multiplex PCR; TCRdb keeps only in-frame clonotypes and omits some of them. The table has about 180,000 clones, roughly 88% seen once. The study assigned cohorts using participant-reported clinical history. This sequence was found in a woman aged 25-40 years who had recovered from COVID-19. Sequences were obtained from PBMCs or T cells enriched from blood (not recorded which). The chain links TRBV6-6 to TRBJ1-2; 7 bases map to TRBD1. CDR3 sequence (DNA): TGTGCCAGCAGTTTGTCCTCAGGGGGAAGAAATGGCTACACCTTC. Translated: CASSLSSGGRNGYTF.